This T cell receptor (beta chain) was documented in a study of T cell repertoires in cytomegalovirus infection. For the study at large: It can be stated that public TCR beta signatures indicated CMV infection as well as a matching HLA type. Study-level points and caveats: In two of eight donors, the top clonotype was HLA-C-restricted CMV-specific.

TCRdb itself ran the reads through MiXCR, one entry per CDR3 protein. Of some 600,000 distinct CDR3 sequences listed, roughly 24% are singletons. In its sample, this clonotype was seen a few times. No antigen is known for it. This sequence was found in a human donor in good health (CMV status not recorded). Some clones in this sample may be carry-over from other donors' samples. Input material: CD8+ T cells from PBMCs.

CDR3 nucleotides: TGTGCCAGCAGCGACGCAACTAGCGGGGGACCCTACAATGAGCAGTTCTTC. Protein product: CASSDATSGGPYNEQFF. The chain recombines TRBV7-9 with TRBJ2-1; 11 nucleotides match TRBD2. The germline V gene has CDR1 SEHNR and CDR2 FQNEAQ (reference sequence). V was clipped by 5 bases and J by 2 bases; unmatched bases: 8. The CDR3 is made up of 17 amino acids.